A single sample is the source of the 12 T cell receptor beta chains below, sequenced in a study of shared clonotypes between healthy human individuals. Generated by immunoSEQ multiplex PCR, the TCRdb table keeps only in-frame clones and is missing some. The sample includes 2 million to 2.5 million clones, under 95% of them seen just once. The sequenced sample consisted of naive CD4+ T cells from PBMCs. Specified subset: CD45RA+ positively selected. These receptors were taken from a young man in good health. Some clones in this sample may be carry-over from other donors' samples.

This clone was seen just once. The chain carries TRBV5-7 and TRBJ2-4; D call uncertain. Being an ORF, TRBV5-7 has a function that is uncertain. The CDR3 consists of 14 residues. The ends were cut back, 8 bases at V and 6 bases at J, with 18 bases in the middle. CDR3 protein: CARDGLTAVNIQYF. CDR3 nucleotide sequence: TGTGCCAGGGACGGGCTTACCGCGGTAAACATTCAGTACTTC.

This clone occurred a few times. The chain links TRBV30 to TRBJ1-4; D ambiguous. V was trimmed by 7 bases and J by 6 bases, leaving 12 bases between them. CDR1 and CDR2 from the germline V gene are GTSNPN and SVGIG (reference sequence). The CDR3 runs 12 residues. The CDR3, as DNA: TGTGCCTATGCCACCGGTCATGAAAAACTGTTTTTT. It codes for CAYATGHEKLFF.

This chain joins TRBV2 and TRBJ2-1; 7 nucleotides agree with TRBD2. The V and J ends lost 4 bases and 2 bases, in that order; junction bases with no gene match: 5. CDR3 length: 15 amino acids. CDR1 is SNHLY, CDR2 FYNNEI, per germline. Here the CDR3 reads CASSVQAGPYNEQFF. The CDR3 DNA is TGTGCCAGCAGTGTCCAAGCGGGACCCTACAATGAGCAGTTCTTC.

The chain carries TRBV5-1 and TRBJ2-2; no clear D. The CDR3 spans 15 residues. The germline V and J ends were trimmed by 3 bases and 1 base, with 10 bases remaining between them. Germline V CDR1 and CDR2: SGHRS, YFSETQ. The CDR3 here is CASSSARQNTGELFF. CDR3 DNA sequence: TGCGCCAGCAGCTCAGCACGTCAGAACACCGGGGAGCTGTTTTTT.

V is TRBV10-3 and J is TRBJ1-3; D gene uncertain. V was shortened by 3 bases and J by 0 bases, with 9 bases between the two germline ends. The length of the CDR3 is 15 residues. The germline V gene encodes CDR1 ENHRY and CDR2 SYGVKD. The DNA of the CDR3 is TGTGCCATCAGTGACGGACTCCGCTCTGGAAACACCATATATTTT. Protein sequence: CAISDGLRSGNTIYF.

The chain has TRBV5-1 and TRBJ2-5, with 8 positions matching TRBD1. The length of the CDR3 is 15 residues. Germline V gene sequence: CDR1 SGHRS, CDR2 YFSETQ. V shed 0 bases and J 4 bases; nucleotides not matched to a gene: 5. The CDR3 protein is CASSLGPTGAETQYF. CDR3 nucleotides: TGCGCCAGCAGCTTGGGCCCGACAGGGGCAGAGACCCAGTACTTC.

This chain uses TRBV4-1 with TRBJ2-1; D possibly corresponds to TRBD2 (6 bases). Germline CDR1 and CDR2: MGHRA and YSYEKL. The CDR3 runs 13 residues. V shed 4 bases and J shed 8 bases, with 12 bases lying between them. The CDR3 spells CASSPRWGDEQFF. CDR3 coding DNA: TGCGCCAGCAGCCCGCGTTGGGGGGATGAGCAGTTCTTC.

This chain joins TRBV28 and TRBJ2-3; D is unclear. The length of the CDR3 is 12 residues. Trimming removed 8 bases from V and 2 bases from J, with 8 bases in between. Per germline, CDR1 MDHEN and CDR2 SYDVKM. Here the CDR3 reads CASCSLTDTQYF. DNA of the CDR3: TGTGCCAGCTGCAGCCTCACAGATACGCAGTATTTT.

The rearrangement links TRBV28 to TRBJ2-7, with 10 bases identical to TRBD2. CDR1 MDHEN and CDR2 SYDVKM come from the germline V gene. V lost 7 bases, J lost 5 bases, and 8 bases stayed unmatched. This CDR3 comprises 14 residues. The CDR3: CASTSGGVNNEQYF. As DNA, the CDR3 is TGTGCCAGCACAAGCGGGGGGGTGAACAACGAGCAGTACTTC.

On this clone: At one end, the junction sequence differs from germline, possibly due to a read error. The chain recombines TRBV7-9 with TRBJ1-1; D perhaps matches TRBD1 (5 bases). Germline V gene data show CDR1 as SEHNR and CDR2 as FQNEAQ (reference sequence). The CDR3 consists of 12 residues. The CDR3 protein is CASSPLRGPSWF. The CDR3 coding sequence is TGTGCCAGCAGCCCCTTAAGGGGCCCCTCATGGTTT.

This rearrangement joins TRBV6-1 to TRBJ1-5; 8 bases fit TRBD1. Germline trimming cut 3 bases from V and 5 bases from J; bases unmatched to any gene: 9. The CDR3 totals 16 residues. The germline V gene encodes CDR1 MNHNS and CDR2 SASEGT. CDR3 bases: TGTGCCAGCAGTGAGGGGGGGACAGGTCGGGATCAGCCCCAGCATTTT. Amino acid sequence: CASSEGGTGRDQPQHF.

J is TRBJ2-1 and V is TRBV28; D unclear. The CDR3 is 12 residues long. The V gene's germline CDR1 is MDHEN and CDR2 SYDVKM. With 6 bases removed from V and 7 bases from J, the gap between germline ends came to 10 bases. In nucleotides, the CDR3 is TGTGCCAGCAGCCAGAGAGAAAATGAGCAGTTCTTC. This encodes CASSQRENEQFF.